This T cell receptor (beta chain) comes out of a study of early T cells in non-severe SARS-CoV-2 infection. Study-level information: Bulk RNA isolated from unsorted whole blood underwent sequencing; chains were not paired.

Trimming removed 2 bases at V and 0 bases at J, with 7 bases between. This CDR3 has 14 residues. CDR1 SEHNR and CDR2 FQNEAQ come from the germline V gene (reference sequence). As to this clonotype: The antigen is not known.

Study-level results: Using VDJdb, the matching emphasized anti-spike CD8 responses while missing private and CD4 specificities.

Attached unique molecular identifiers marked individual cDNA molecules. Each CDR3 protein gets one entry after TCRdb re-called the 5' RACE reads with MiXCR. In the table there are approximately 64,000 distinct CDR3 sequences, less than 20% of which are singletons. Sequencing used whole blood, obtained at baseline. This rearrangement joins TRBV7-9 to TRBJ1-1; D is unresolved. The sequence was obtained from an adult who was a healthcare worker with PCR-confirmed SARS-CoV-2 infection or an uninfected control (not recorded which). CDR3 in amino acids: CASSLLPLNTEAFF. The CDR3, as DNA: TGTGCCAGCAGCTTACTCCCTCTGAACACTGAAGCTTTCTTT.